A selection of T cell receptor beta chains follows, all from one sample in a study of CD8 T cells in Susac syndrome. In TCRdb, the immunoSEQ multiplex PCR reads were re-called with MiXCR into one record per CDR3 protein. The sample has under 250,000 distinct CDR3 sequences, 94% seen once. Sequenced input: CD4+ T cells from PBMCs. The receptor set was obtained from a human donor with Susac syndrome. CDR3s include the opening cysteine and the closing phenylalanine or tryptophan. A D gene is named only where the DNA matches it firmly. Size values are once, few and many counts, or a class for expanded clones, and some rows have none.

V,J,length,D,size,DNA,CDR3
TRBV29-1,TRBJ2-7,13,TRBD1,once,TGCAGCGCTGGAGGGACAGGGAGCTACGAGCAGTACTTC,CSAGGTGSYEQYF
TRBV3-1,TRBJ1-1,13,TRBD1,NA,TGTGCCAGCAGCCAGGCGGGACAGCTAGAAGCTTTCTTT,CASSQAGQLEAFF
TRBV6-6,TRBJ1-5,13,NA,NA,TGTGCCAGCAGACCCACAGGAAATCAGCCCCAGCATTTT,CASRPTGNQPQHF
TRBV6-5,TRBJ1-6,15,NA,NA,TGTGCCAGCAGTTACTCAACAGGGAGAAGGTCACCCCTCCACTTT,CASSYSTGRRSPLHF
TRBV7-9,TRBJ1-1,15,NA,NA,TGTGCCAGCAGCCTAGGGCAGCTCGGGAACACTGAAGCTTTCTTT,CASSLGQLGNTEAFF
TRBV11-2,TRBJ2-2,16,NA,NA,TGTGCCAGCAGCGACCTTACTAGGGGGAACACCGGGGAGCTGTTTTTT,CASSDLTRGNTGELFF
TRBV5-1,TRBJ1-6,15,NA,NA,TGCGCCAGCAGCCCTACCCGGACTGAGAATTCACCCCTCCACTTT,CASSPTRTENSPLHF
TRBV6-2/TRBV6-3,TRBJ2-1,12,NA,NA,TGTGCCAGCAGGCCCGCTAGCAATGAGCAGTTCTTC,CASRPASNEQFF
TRBV4-2,TRBJ1-3,13,NA,NA,TGTGCCAGCAGCCAAGAGACGGAAAACACCATATATTTT,CASSQETENTIYF
TRBV28,TRBJ2-7,13,NA,NA,TGTGCCAGCAGTTTGGACGGATACTACGAGCAGTACTTC,CASSLDGYYEQYF
TRBV7-9,TRBJ2-5,11,NA,NA,TGTGCCATAGAGGTCGCGGAGACCCAGTACTTC,CAIEVAETQYF
TRBV15,TRBJ2-5,14,NA,NA,TGTGCCACCAGCAGAGAGGCAGCCCAAGAGACCCAGTACTTC,CATSREAAQETQYF
TRBV29-1,TRBJ2-7,14,NA,NA,TGCAGCGTTGATGGGCAGGGGTCGACCTACGAGCAGTACTTC,CSVDGQGSTYEQYF
TRBV24-1,TRBJ2-5,16,TRBD1,NA,TGTGCCACCAGTGATTCGGGACAGGCCCTGGGGGAGACCCAGTACTTC,CATSDSGQALGETQYF
TRBV10-3,TRBJ1-2,14,NA,NA,TGTGCCATCAGTGGGGGACCGAGTAACTATGGCTACACCTTC,CAISGGPSNYGYTF
TRBV5-6,TRBJ1-1,13,NA,NA,TGTGCCAGCAGCTTTACGGACTACACTGAAGCTTTCTTT,CASSFTDYTEAFF
TRBV2,TRBJ2-3,13,NA,NA,TGTGCCAGAGGGACACCTAGCACAGATACGCAGTATTTT,CARGTPSTDTQYF
TRBV27,TRBJ2-7,14,TRBD1,NA,TGTGCCAGCAGTTCCAGGGGGCTCTCCTACGAGCAGTACTTC,CASSSRGLSYEQYF
TRBV30,TRBJ1-1,14,TRBD1,NA,TGTGCCTGGAGTGTACAACAGGGGAGCACTGAAGCTTTCTTT,CAWSVQQGSTEAFF
TRBV10-3,TRBJ1-1,15,TRBD1,NA,TGTGCCATCAGTGATCCGGGACAGCCGAACACTGAAGCTTTCTTT,CAISDPGQPNTEAFF
TRBV30,TRBJ2-1,15,NA,NA,TGTGCCTGGAGGACCCCGGGGGCGGGAATGCATGAGCAGTTCTTC,CAWRTPGAGMHEQFF
TRBV12-3/TRBV12-4,TRBJ2-7,15,TRBD1,NA,TGTGCCAGCAGTGCCGGCGGGACAGGGGTCTACGAGCAGTACTTC,CASSAGGTGVYEQYF
TRBV9,TRBJ2-3,15,NA,NA,TGTGCCAGCAGCGTAAGCCCCACCGGCACAGATACGCAGTATTTT,CASSVSPTGTDTQYF
TRBV27,TRBJ2-1,15,TRBD1,NA,TGTGCCAGCAGTTTCCGGACAGGGGGTGACGGTGAGCAGTTCTTC,CASSFRTGGDGEQFF
TRBV9,TRBJ2-7,16,NA,NA,TGTGCCAGCAGCGTAGTGCTGGGACACCCACCCTACGAGCAGTACTTC,CASSVVLGHPPYEQYF
TRBV5-1,TRBJ1-5,15,NA,NA,TGCGCCAGCAGCTTGGAGGGGCAGCCCATCGAGCCCCAGCATTTT,CASSLEGQPIEPQHF
TRBV30,TRBJ1-2,13,NA,once,TGTGCCTGGAGGGCCGGACAGCTCTATGGCTACACCTTC,CAWRAGQLYGYTF
TRBV28,TRBJ1-1,13,NA,NA,TGTGCCAGCAGTGTACCGGGATCCAATGTGGCTTTCTTT,CASSVPGSNVAFF
TRBV10-3,TRBJ1-1,15,TRBD1,once,TGTGCCATCAGTCCGGGACAGGGAAATCCGGGTGAAGCTTTCTTT,CAISPGQGNPGEAFF
TRBV6-2/TRBV6-3,TRBJ2-7,11,NA,few,TGTGCCAGCAGCCCCCTAGACGAGCAGTACTTC,CASSPLDEQYF
TRBV4-2,TRBJ1-5,15,NA,once,TGTGCCAGCAGCCAAGATCGCTCTAGCAATCAGCCCCAGCATTTT,CASSQDRSSNQPQHF
TRBV7-2,TRBJ2-7,12,NA,NA,TGTGCCAGCAGCTCTCAAACCTACGAGCAGTACTTC,CASSSQTYEQYF
TRBV5-1,TRBJ2-7,14,NA,NA,TGCGCCAGCAGCGATGGACCAGCCCCCTACGAGCAGTACTTC,CASSDGPAPYEQYF
TRBV29-1,TRBJ2-2,14,TRBD1,NA,TGCAGCGTTGCCATAACAGGGGACACCGGGGAGCTGTTTTTT,CSVAITGDTGELFF
TRBV30,TRBJ1-4,15,NA,NA,TGTGCCTGGAACAAGGGCAGGGTAACTAATGAAAAACTGTTTTTT,CAWNKGRVTNEKLFF
TRBV4-3,TRBJ2-3,13,NA,NA,TGCGCCAGCAGCCAATCCTCCGCAGATACGCAGTATTTT,CASSQSSADTQYF
TRBV30,TRBJ1-4,12,NA,NA,TGTGCCTGGAGTATAAAGCGGGAAAAACTGTTTTTT,CAWSIKREKLFF
TRBV2,TRBJ2-7,14,NA,NA,TGTGCCAGCAGACTAGCCTCACCCTCCTACGAGCAGTACTTC,CASRLASPSYEQYF
TRBV11-2,TRBJ2-7,16,NA,NA,TGTGCCAGCAGCCTCGGGGCAAACCGGGGGACCCACGAGCAGTACTTC,CASSLGANRGTHEQYF